This TCR beta chain was documented in a study of blood T cell repertoires in COVID-19. Across the study: From T cells, B-cell-depleted T cells, or PBMCs came the material, which was cDNA or gDNA.

TCRdb's table, derived via immunoSEQ multiplex PCR, lists solely in-frame clones and lacks some. This sample has approximately 290,000 clones, with approximately 83% found just once. All enrollees were roughly 18 to 89 years old and from roughly 26 US areas. Participant-reported clinical history was the basis for cohort assignment. Material for sequencing was PBMCs or T cells enriched from blood (not recorded which). The TCR originated in a woman aged 30 to 39 who had recovered from COVID-19.

The CDR3 spells CASSGRTSFNEKLFF. The CDR3, as DNA: TGTGCCAGCAGCGGGAGGACCAGTTTCAATGAAAAACTGTTTTTT. V is TRBV5-6 and J is TRBJ1-4; D is ambiguous. The CDR3 spans 15 residues. Germline CDR1 SGHDT, CDR2 YYEEEE. Trimming removed 4 bases at V and 5 bases at J, with 15 bases between.